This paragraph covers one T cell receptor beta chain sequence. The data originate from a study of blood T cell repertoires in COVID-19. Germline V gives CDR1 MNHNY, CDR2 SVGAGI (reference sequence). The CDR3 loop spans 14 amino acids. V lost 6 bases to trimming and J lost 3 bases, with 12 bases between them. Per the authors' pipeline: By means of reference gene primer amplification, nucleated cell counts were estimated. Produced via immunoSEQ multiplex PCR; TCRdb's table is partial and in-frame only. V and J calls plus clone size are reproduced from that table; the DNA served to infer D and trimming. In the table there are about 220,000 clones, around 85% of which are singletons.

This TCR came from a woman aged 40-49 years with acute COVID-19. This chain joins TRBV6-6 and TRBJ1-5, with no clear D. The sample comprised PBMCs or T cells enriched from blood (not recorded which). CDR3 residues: CASRVGRFNQPQHF. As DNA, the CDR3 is TGTGCCAGCAGAGTCGGTCGGTTCAATCAGCCCCAGCATTTT.